This passage covers 15 T cell receptor beta chains from one sample sequenced in a study of blood T cells in healthy people across ages. With a J-beta primer mix and a sample-barcoded 5' primer, a second PCR ran roughly 6 to 11 cycles. TCRdb re-analysed the 5' RACE reads in MiXCR, keeping a single row per CDR3 protein. The sample holds 1.5 million to 2 million distinct CDR3 sequences; roughly 30% are singletons and the top ten take approximately 7.7%. The sample was blood. These receptors were taken from a woman aged 25 to 39 in good health.

This clonotype was detected many times. The chain has TRBV6-5 and TRBJ2-7; 15 nucleotides agree with TRBD2. With V trimmed by 5 bases and J by 3 bases, 5 bases remained unmatched. The CDR3 loop spans 16 amino acids. Germline values: CDR1 MNHEY, CDR2 SVGAGI. The CDR3 sequence is CASSNQGLAGGYEQYF. CDR3 nucleotides: TGTGCCAGCAGTAACCAGGGACTAGCGGGGGGCTACGAGCAGTACTTC.

In this sample, this clonotype turned up many times. A single base separates this from a much larger clone, so it may be a read error. V usage is TRBV9 and J usage is TRBJ2-7, with 7 bases lining up with TRBD1. Per the germline V gene, CDR1 is SGDLS and CDR2 is YYNGEE. The CDR3 spans 14 residues. V shed 3 bases, J shed 4 bases, and the junction held 7 bases outside the gene matches. This CDR3 is CASSARQGHYEQYF. DNA for the CDR3: TGTGCCAGCAGCGCCAGACAGGGCCATTACGAGCAGTACTTC. The whole variable domain, remainder taken from reference TRBV9 and TRBJ2-7, is DSGVTQTPKHLITATGQRVTLRCSPRSGDLSVYWYQQSLDQGLQFLIQYYNGEERAKGNILERFSAQQFPDLHSELNLSSLELGDSALYFCASSARQGHYEQYFGPGTRLTVT.

Many counts were recorded for this clonotype. This chain links TRBV28 with TRBJ2-1; TRBD1 agrees at 8 bases. The V gene end was trimmed by 1 base and the J gene end by 8 bases; junction bases not matched to a gene: 7. This CDR3 is 15 amino acids long. CDR1 is MDHEN, CDR2 SYDVKM, per germline. The CDR3 DNA reads TGTGCCAGCAGTTTATTAGGGACAGGTGGCGATGAGCAGTTCTTC. Its protein is CASSLLGTGGDEQFF.

This clonotype was seen repeatedly, ten times or more. At one boundary the junction diverges from the germline segment, which might be a read error. J is TRBJ1-5 and V is TRBV25-1; the D gene is possibly TRBD1 (5 bases). Germline V CDR1 and CDR2: MGHDK, SYGVNS. The CDR3 is 12 residues long. The CDR3 DNA reads TGCGCCAGCGGGGACGGGAATCAGCCCCAGCATTTT. It encodes CASGDGNQPQHF.

This clonotype showed up just a few times. This chain links TRBV11-2 with TRBJ2-3; TRBD2 agrees at 11 bases. In germline, CDR1 is SGHAT, CDR2 FQNNGV. V lost 0 bases, J lost 4 bases, and 18 bases stayed unmatched. CDR3 size: 21 residues. The CDR3 reads CASSLEFRGGTLAGVSDTQYF. As DNA, the CDR3 is TGTGCCAGCAGCTTAGAGTTCCGGGGTGGGACACTAGCGGGAGTTTCAGATACGCAGTATTTT. The complete variable domain, with remaining parts taken from reference TRBV11-2 and TRBJ2-3, reads EAGVAQSPRYKIIEKRQSVAFWCNPISGHATLYWYQQILGQGPKLLIQFQNNGVVDDSQLPKDRFSAERLKGVDSTLKIQPAKLEDSAVYLCASSLEFRGGTLAGVSDTQYFGPGTRLTVL.

The chain combines TRBV3-1 with TRBJ1-1; D gene unclear. This CDR3 is 14 amino acids long. Germline V gene lookup returns CDR1 LGHDT and CDR2 YNNKEL (reference sequence). V was cut by 0 bases and J by 7 bases, with 12 bases left in between. CDR3 region: CASSQEVGYGEAFF. DNA of the CDR3: TGTGCCAGCAGCCAAGAAGTAGGGTACGGTGAAGCTTTCTTT.

The J gene is TRBJ2-3, the V gene TRBV24-1, with 7 positions matching TRBD1. The CDR3 extends over 13 amino acids. V lost 5 bases and J lost 6; bases outside the gene matches: 4. In germline, CDR1 is KGHDR, CDR2 SFDVKD. CDR3 sequence: CATSGGGADTQYF. Here the CDR3 DNA reads TGTGCCACCAGTGGAGGGGGCGCGGATACGCAGTATTTT.

Many counts were recorded for this clonotype. V is TRBV20-1 and J is TRBJ2-5; perhaps TRBD2 as D (6 bases). In germline, CDR1 is DFQATT, CDR2 SNEGSKA (reference sequence). With 1 base removed from V and 3 bases from J, the gap between germline ends came to 12 bases. The CDR3 spans 14 residues. The CDR3 DNA is TGCAGTGCTAGAGTTGGTTTAGCGGAAGAGACCCAGTACTTC. Translation gives CSARVGLAEETQYF.

This clonotype was seen repeatedly, ten times or more. One junction end disagrees with the germline gene, perhaps due to a read error. The chain recombines TRBV5-1 with TRBJ2-7, with TRBD2 identical over 7 bases. The CDR3 contains 13 residues. Germline CDR1 is SGHRS and CDR2 is YFSETQ. The CDR3 DNA follows: TGTGCCAGCAGTTTTGGCGGGGGCTACGAGCAGTACTTC. Translation: CASSFGGGYEQYF.

The V gene is TRBV6-2 or TRBV6-3, the J gene TRBJ2-6; unclear D gene. The CDR3 is 19 amino acids. Germline V gene data show CDR1 as MNHEY and CDR2 as SVGEGT. Trimming stripped 0 bases from V and 0 bases from J, with 15 bases between. In DNA form, the CDR3 reads TGTGCCAGCAGTTACTCGAATGGCACCTCAGGCTCTGGGGCCAACGTCCTGACTTTC. Residues: CASSYSNGTSGSGANVLTF.

The rearrangement links TRBV10-3 to TRBJ2-3; D gene ambiguous. Trimming left V 1 base short and J 4 bases short, with 9 bases between. Germline V CDR1 and CDR2: ENHRY, SYGVKD. The CDR3 is made up of 14 amino acids. CDR3 region: CAISEYEGSDTQYF. The CDR3, as DNA: TGTGCCATCAGTGAGTACGAAGGGTCAGATACGCAGTATTTT.

A note on this clonotype: This may stem from a read error, because a much larger clone lies one nucleotide away. This chain's CDR3 is CSAVEGRETQYF. The DNA of the CDR3 is TGCAGCGCTGTGGAGGGCCGGGAGACCCAGTACTTC. This chain connects TRBV29-1 to TRBJ2-5, with D possibly matching TRBD2 (6 bases). Germline assignment: CDR1 SQVTM and CDR2 ANQGSEA. The V gene lost 7 bases and the J gene lost 5 bases, with 14 bases spanning the gap. CDR3 length: 12 amino acids.

The chain carries TRBV5-1 and TRBJ2-1, with D uncertain. The CDR3 is 13 residues long. CDR1 and CDR2 (germline): SGHRS, YFSETQ. V was trimmed by 0 bases and J by 5 bases, leaving 6 bases between them. In DNA, the CDR3 is TGCGCCAGCAGCTTGGGTAAGGACAATGAGCAGTTCTTC. Its translation: CASSLGKDNEQFF.

This clonotype came up a few times. This could be a read error, since a much larger clone is one nucleotide away. V gene TRBV4-3 combines with J gene TRBJ2-1; D is unclear. The J call may be in error: the DNA end matches TRBJ2-7 better. This CDR3 region has 16 residues. CDR1 is LGHNA and CDR2 is YSLEER in the germline V gene. CDR3 in DNA: TGCGCCAGCAGCCAAGATCCACTGAGCTCCTACAATGAGCAGTACTTC. Translating it yields CASSQDPLSSYNEQYF.

This chain connects TRBV5-1 to TRBJ2-1, with D unresolved. The CDR3 extends over 19 amino acids. Trimming pared 6 bases from V and 3 bases from J, leaving 28 bases between. The germline CDR1 and CDR2 sequences are SGHRS and YFSETQ. As DNA, the CDR3 is TGCGCCAGCAAGCCCATCCCCACTTACGCATTGCGTGACTACAATGAGCAGTTCTTC. Protein sequence: CASKPIPTYALRDYNEQFF.